Below, 23 T cell receptor beta chains from the same sample are listed, as sequenced in a study of cytomegalovirus exposure and HLA in healthy donors. Primers for the PCR totalled 60 Vbeta and 13 Jbeta. Generated by immunoSEQ multiplex PCR, the TCRdb table keeps only in-frame clones and is missing some. Here the sample spans about 93,000 clones, 60% to 80% being singletons. The sequencing sample was made of PBMCs. Receptors were obtained from a boy between 10 and 17 years old in good health and CMV-seronegative.

This chain joins TRBV9 and TRBJ1-6; D possibly corresponds to TRBD1 (6 bases). The V and J ends lost 4 bases and 10 bases respectively, with 18 bases between them. From germline, CDR1 is SGDLS and CDR2 YYNGEE. CDR3 length equals 15 residues. For the CDR3, the DNA is TGTGCCAGCAGCCCCGACTGGCTACAGGGATCACCCCTCCACTTT. This gives the protein CASSPDWLQGSPLHF.

The chain combines TRBV5-4 with TRBJ2-1; TRBD2 agrees at 12 bases. Trimming at V came to 0 bases and at J to 10 bases, leaving 14 bases not matched to a gene. This CDR3 contains 18 residues. Germline V CDR1 and CDR2: SGHNT, YYREEE (reference sequence). The CDR3 DNA reads TGTGCCAGCAGCTTGGGTTTGGAGACTAGCGGGGGCCGGAGAGAGCAGTTCTTC. Its protein product is CASSLGLETSGGRREQFF.

The chain couples TRBV7-2 to TRBJ2-7; possibly TRBD1 for D (5 bases). Between the trimmed V and J ends, which lost 4 bases and 4 bases, there was a span of 11 bases. CDR1 is SGHTA and CDR2 is FQGNSA in the germline V gene. CDR3 size: 13 residues. The CDR3, as DNA: TGTGCCAGCAGCTGGGCAGGGAATTACGAGCAGTACTTC. Protein: CASSWAGNYEQYF.

The V gene is TRBV11-3, the J gene TRBJ2-3, with a weak D call TRBD2 (5 bases). Trimming took off 0 bases at V and 1 base at J, with 8 bases between the two ends. CDR3 size: 15 residues. CDR1 and CDR2 from the germline V gene are SGHNT and YENEEA. CDR3 amino acids: CASSLDAGGTDTQYF. As DNA, the CDR3 is TGTGCCAGCAGCTTAGATGCCGGGGGCACAGATACGCAGTATTTT. The full variable domain, in which reference TRBV11-3 and TRBJ2-3 provide the parts outside the CDR3, is EAGVVQSPRYKIIEKKQPVAFWCNPISGHNTLYWYLQNLGQGPELLIRYENEEAVDDSQLPKDRFSAERLKGVDSTLKIQPAELGDSAVYLCASSLDAGGTDTQYFGPGTRLTVL.

This clone was seen only a few times. J is TRBJ1-2 and V is TRBV4-1, with TRBD1 matching 7 bases. This CDR3 is built from 17 residues. Germline CDR1 is MGHRA and CDR2 is YSYEKL. V trimming: 0 bases; J trimming: 4 bases; junction bases outside the gene matches: 11. The CDR3 sequence is CASSQEPPPGQSYGYTF. For the CDR3, the DNA is TGCGCCAGCAGCCAAGAACCGCCTCCGGGACAGAGCTATGGCTACACCTTC.

This clone was seen a few times. This chain uses TRBV5-4 with TRBJ2-3, with a possible D match to TRBD1 (6 bases). The V and J ends lost 0 bases and 1 base respectively, with 12 bases between them. Germline lookup yields CDR1 SGHNT and CDR2 YYREEE (reference sequence). The CDR3 totals 16 residues. As DNA, the CDR3 is TGTGCCAGCAGCTTGGCCGCAGGGGCGGGCACAGATACGCAGTATTTT. Its protein is CASSLAAGAGTDTQYF.

The sample holds a few counts of this clone. The chain employs TRBV7-6 and TRBJ2-1; no firm D call. Germline values: CDR1 SGHVS, CDR2 FNYEAQ. V was pared by 0 bases and J by 8 bases, with 14 bases between. The CDR3 extends over 15 amino acids. The CDR3 region is CASSLAPRIEDEQFF. The CDR3, as DNA: TGTGCCAGCAGCTTAGCCCCACGAATAGAGGATGAGCAGTTCTTC. Full variable domain (missing parts from reference TRBV7-6 and TRBJ2-1): GAGVSQSPRYKVTKRGQDVALRCDPISGHVSLYWYRQALGQGPEFLTYFNYEAQQDKSGLPNDRFSAERPEGSISTLTIQRTEQRDSAMYRCASSLAPRIEDEQFFGPGTRLTVL.

This sequence joins TRBV25-1 and TRBJ2-5, with D hard to call. Trimming cost V 6 bases and J 2 bases, with 4 bases left between them. Germline-derived CDR1 and CDR2 are MGHDK and SYGVNS. The CDR3 runs 11 residues. CDR3: CASSVQETQYF. CDR3 coding DNA: TGTGCCAGCAGCGTTCAAGAGACCCAGTACTTC.

This chain links TRBV25-1 with TRBJ2-3; D call uncertain. This CDR3 region has 11 residues. Germline V gene data show CDR1 as MGHDK and CDR2 as SYGVNS. Trimming took 7 bases from V and 3 from J, leaving 5 bases between them. As DNA, the CDR3 is TGTGCCAGCACGTCGACAGATACGCAGTATTTT. It translates to CASTSTDTQYF.

This clone occurred many times. The J gene is TRBJ1-5, the V gene TRBV19; TRBD1 aligns across 9 bases. Germline CDR1 reads LNHDA; CDR2 reads SQIVND (reference sequence). The length of the CDR3 is 13 residues. Losses at the gene ends were 5 bases for V and 6 bases for J; bases not matched to a gene: 2. The CDR3 DNA reads as TGTGCCAGTAGTGACAGGGGGAGTCAGCCCCAGCATTTT. Its protein is CASSDRGSQPQHF.

V is TRBV6-1 and J is TRBJ1-5, with 11 bases identical to TRBD1. V lost 6 bases and J lost 4; bases outside the gene matches: 5. Germline V CDR1 and CDR2: MNHNS, SASEGT. The CDR3 sequence is 15 residues long. The CDR3 DNA reads as TGTGCCAGCAGGAAGGACAGGGGGCGGAATCAGCCCCAGCATTTT. Translated: CASRKDRGRNQPQHF.

Within the sample, this clone is medium-sized. CDR3 nucleotides: TGTGCCAGCAGATGGACGGGATCCAACACTGAAGCTTTCTTT. Translated, it gives CASRWTGSNTEAFF. V gene TRBV28 combines with J gene TRBJ1-1; D gene unclear. V lost 6 bases and J 2 bases, leaving 13 bases between the germline ends. CDR1 MDHEN and CDR2 SYDVKM come from the germline V gene. This CDR3 has 14 residues. The full variable domain, rest sourced from reference TRBV28 and TRBJ1-1, is DVKVTQSSRYLVKRTGEKVFLECVQDMDHENMFWYRQDPGLGLRLIYFSYDVKMKEKGDIPEGYSVSREKKERFSLILESASTNQTSMYLCASRWTGSNTEAFFGQGTRLTVV.

This clone was detected once. The V and J genes are TRBV28 and TRBJ1-5, with D maybe TRBD1 (5 bases). This CDR3 is built from 17 residues. Germline lookup yields CDR1 MDHEN and CDR2 SYDVKM. V lost 3 bases, J lost 2 bases, and 17 bases lay in between. CDR3 amino acids: CASSFSLDSKGNQPQHF. The CDR3 coding sequence is TGTGCCAGCAGTTTCTCCCTCGACAGCAAGGGCAATCAGCCCCAGCATTTT.

The chain combines TRBV10-2 with TRBJ1-2, with no clear D. Germline V CDR1 and CDR2: WSHSY, SAAADI. V lost 0 bases to trimming and J lost 6 bases, with 14 bases between them. CDR3 length: 15 amino acids. DNA of the CDR3: TGCGCCAGCAGTGAGTCGACTTTTAACGCGAATGGCTACACCTTC. This codes for CASSESTFNANGYTF.

V and J are TRBV29-1 and TRBJ2-1; 10 bases agree with TRBD1. This CDR3 comprises 15 residues. Per germline, CDR1 SQVTM and CDR2 ANQGSEA. After removal of 6 bases from V and 1 base from J, the junction contained 6 bases not matched to a gene. The CDR3 reads CSVFDRGPSYNEQFF. The CDR3, as DNA: TGCAGCGTGTTCGACAGGGGGCCGTCCTACAATGAGCAGTTCTTC.

CDR3 sequence: CASTTQGSSTDTQYF. In DNA form, the CDR3 reads TGTGCCAGCACCACCCAGGGCTCTAGCACAGATACGCAGTATTTT. The chain combines TRBV28 with TRBJ2-3; the D gene is possibly TRBD1 (5 bases). The CDR3 has 15 amino acids. Germline loops: CDR1 MDHEN, CDR2 SYDVKM. Trimming cost V 7 bases and J 0 bases, with 14 bases left between them.

V and J are TRBV6-4 and TRBJ2-1; 11 bases fit TRBD2. Germline values: CDR1 MRHNA, CDR2 SNTAGT. This CDR3 comprises 15 residues. J lost 6 bases, V lost 4 bases, and 5 bases had no gene match. Here the CDR3 reads CASSGRLAGSNEQFF. CDR3 bases: TGTGCCAGCAGTGGGAGACTAGCGGGGAGCAATGAGCAGTTCTTC.

The chain carries TRBV4-2 and TRBJ2-1; D is perhaps TRBD1 (5 bases). The CDR3 sequence is 17 residues long. Germline V gives CDR1 LGHNA, CDR2 YNFKEQ. V lost 0 bases and J 1 base, leaving 13 bases between the germline ends. As DNA, the CDR3 is TGTGCCAGCAGCCAAGAGAGAACAGGATCTTCCTACAATGAGCAGTTCTTC. Amino acid sequence: CASSQERTGSSYNEQFF.

This chain connects TRBV6-1 to TRBJ2-7, with TRBD1 matching 8 bases. This CDR3 comprises 13 residues. Losses at the gene ends were 6 bases for V and 3 bases for J; bases not matched to a gene: 4. Germline loops: CDR1 MNHNS, CDR2 SASEGT. The CDR3 protein is CASRQGVIYEQYF. Here the CDR3 DNA reads TGTGCCAGCAGACAGGGGGTAATCTACGAGCAGTACTTC.

V and J are TRBV7-2 and TRBJ1-6; no clear D gene. V lost 5 bases and J lost 6, with 14 bases in between. The CDR3 is 15 amino acids. In germline, CDR1 is SGHTA, CDR2 FQGNSA. In DNA, the CDR3 is TGTGCCAGCAGCCCAGCAGGCCCAAGTAATTCACCCCTCCACTTT. Its translation: CASSPAGPSNSPLHF.

V gene TRBV4-3 combines with J gene TRBJ2-7, with 9 bases aligning to TRBD1. The CDR3 sequence is 16 residues long. Germline loops: CDR1 LGHNA, CDR2 YSLEER. J was trimmed by 1 base and V by 2 bases; bases with no gene match: 6. DNA for the CDR3: TGCGCCAGCAGCCAACTGGCGACAGGGGGTTCCTACGAGCAGTACTTC. Amino acids: CASSQLATGGSYEQYF.

The CDR3 DNA follows: TGTGCCACCAGCAGAGATCTAGGTTCGCGTGAGCAGTACTTC. Protein: CATSRDLGSREQYF. V gene TRBV15 combines with J gene TRBJ2-7, with D uncertain. CDR1 LNHNV and CDR2 YYDKDF come from the germline V gene (reference sequence). V gave up 0 bases and J gave up 7 bases, with 13 bases separating them. CDR3 length equals 14 residues.

The chain joins TRBV7-9 to TRBJ2-7; D unclear. V was pared by 0 bases and J by 7 bases, with 10 bases between. Germline assignment: CDR1 SEHNR and CDR2 FQNEAQ (reference sequence). This CDR3 is 13 amino acids long. In DNA, the CDR3 is TGTGCCAGCAGCTTAGCGAGTGCCCTTGAGCAGTACTTC. Its protein product is CASSLASALEQYF.